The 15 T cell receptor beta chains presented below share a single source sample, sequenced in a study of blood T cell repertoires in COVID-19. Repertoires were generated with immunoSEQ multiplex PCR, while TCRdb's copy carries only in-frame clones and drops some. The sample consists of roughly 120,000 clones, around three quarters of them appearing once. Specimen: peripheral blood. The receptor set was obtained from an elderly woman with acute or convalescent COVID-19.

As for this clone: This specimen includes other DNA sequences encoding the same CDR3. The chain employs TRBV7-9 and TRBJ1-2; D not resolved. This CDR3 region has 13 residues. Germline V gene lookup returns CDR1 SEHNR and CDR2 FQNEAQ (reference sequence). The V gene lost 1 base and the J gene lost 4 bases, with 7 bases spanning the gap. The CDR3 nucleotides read TGTGCCAGCAGCTTAGTGGCAGGCTATGGCTACACCTTC. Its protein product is CASSLVAGYGYTF.

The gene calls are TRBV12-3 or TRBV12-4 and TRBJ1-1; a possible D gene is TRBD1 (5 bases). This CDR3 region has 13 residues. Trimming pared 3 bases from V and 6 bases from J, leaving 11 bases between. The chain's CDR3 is CASSFNQGSEAFF. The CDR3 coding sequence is TGTGCCAGCAGTTTTAATCAGGGTTCTGAAGCTTTCTTT.

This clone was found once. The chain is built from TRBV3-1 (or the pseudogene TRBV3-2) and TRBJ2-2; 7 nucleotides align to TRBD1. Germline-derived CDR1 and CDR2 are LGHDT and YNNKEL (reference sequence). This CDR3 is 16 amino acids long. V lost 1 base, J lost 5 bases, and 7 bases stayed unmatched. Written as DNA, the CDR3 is TGTGCCAGCAGCCAAGCTGAACAGGGGAATACCGGGGAGCTGTTTTTT. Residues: CASSQAEQGNTGELFF.

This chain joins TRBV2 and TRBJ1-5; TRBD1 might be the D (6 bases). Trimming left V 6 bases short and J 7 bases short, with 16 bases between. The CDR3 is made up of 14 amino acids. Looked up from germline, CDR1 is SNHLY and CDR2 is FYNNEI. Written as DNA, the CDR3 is TGTGCCAGCAGCCTACAGGGTCTACGGCAGCCCCAGCATTTT. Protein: CASSLQGLRQPQHF.

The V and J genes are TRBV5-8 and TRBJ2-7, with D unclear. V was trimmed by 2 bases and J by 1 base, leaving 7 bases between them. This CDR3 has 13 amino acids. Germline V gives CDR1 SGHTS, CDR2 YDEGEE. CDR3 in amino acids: CASSFRFSYEQYF. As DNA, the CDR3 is TGTGCCAGCAGCTTCAGGTTTTCCTACGAGCAGTACTTC.

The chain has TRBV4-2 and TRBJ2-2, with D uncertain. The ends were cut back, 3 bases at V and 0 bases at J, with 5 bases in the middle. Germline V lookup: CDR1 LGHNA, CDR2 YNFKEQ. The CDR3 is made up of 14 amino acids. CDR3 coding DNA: TGTGCCAGCAGCCAGGAGACGAACACCGGGGAGCTGTTTTTT. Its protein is CASSQETNTGELFF.

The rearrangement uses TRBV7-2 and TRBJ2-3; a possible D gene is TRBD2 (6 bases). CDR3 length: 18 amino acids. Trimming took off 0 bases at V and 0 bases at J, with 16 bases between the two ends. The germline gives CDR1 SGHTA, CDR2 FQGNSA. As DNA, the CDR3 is TGTGCCAGCAGCTTAGCCGTAGGTGGCGGGGCTAGCACAGATACGCAGTATTTT. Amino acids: CASSLAVGGGASTDTQYF.

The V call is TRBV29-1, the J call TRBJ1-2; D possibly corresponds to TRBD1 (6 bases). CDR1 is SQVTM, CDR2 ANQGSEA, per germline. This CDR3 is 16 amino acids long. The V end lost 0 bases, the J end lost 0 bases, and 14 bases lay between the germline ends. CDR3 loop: CSVEDRGRGANYGYTF. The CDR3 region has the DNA TGCAGCGTTGAAGATCGAGGCAGGGGAGCTAACTATGGCTACACCTTC.

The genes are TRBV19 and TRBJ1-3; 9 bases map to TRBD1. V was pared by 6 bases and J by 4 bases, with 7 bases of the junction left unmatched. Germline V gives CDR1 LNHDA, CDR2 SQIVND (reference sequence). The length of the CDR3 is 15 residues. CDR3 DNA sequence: TGTGCCAGTAGCTCACAGGGGGCTTCAGGAAACACCATATATTTT. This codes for CASSSQGASGNTIYF.

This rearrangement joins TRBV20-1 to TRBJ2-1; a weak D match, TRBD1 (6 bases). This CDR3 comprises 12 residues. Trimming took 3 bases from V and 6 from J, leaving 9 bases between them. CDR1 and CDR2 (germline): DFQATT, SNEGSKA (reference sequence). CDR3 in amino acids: CSASNRVNEQFF. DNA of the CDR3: TGCAGTGCTAGTAACAGGGTCAATGAGCAGTTCTTC.

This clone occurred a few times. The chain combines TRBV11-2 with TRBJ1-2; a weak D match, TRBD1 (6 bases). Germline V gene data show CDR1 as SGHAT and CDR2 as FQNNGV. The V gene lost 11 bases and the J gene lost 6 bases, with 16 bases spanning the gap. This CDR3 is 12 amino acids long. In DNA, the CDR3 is TGTGCCCTTAATTGGGACAACGATGGCTACACCTTC. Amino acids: CALNWDNDGYTF. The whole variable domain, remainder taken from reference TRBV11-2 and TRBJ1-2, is EAGVAQSPRYKIIEKRQSVAFWCNPISGHATLYWYQQILGQGPKLLIQFQNNGVVDDSQLPKDRFSAERLKGVDSTLKIQPAKLEDSAVYLCALNWDNDGYTFGSGTRLTVV.

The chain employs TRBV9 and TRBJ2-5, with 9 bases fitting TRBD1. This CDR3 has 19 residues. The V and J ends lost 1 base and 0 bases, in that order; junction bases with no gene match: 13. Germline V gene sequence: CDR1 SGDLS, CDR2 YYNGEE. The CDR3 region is CASSVSPGTGLGDQETQYF. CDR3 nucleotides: TGTGCCAGCAGCGTATCACCCGGGACAGGGTTAGGGGACCAAGAGACCCAGTACTTC.

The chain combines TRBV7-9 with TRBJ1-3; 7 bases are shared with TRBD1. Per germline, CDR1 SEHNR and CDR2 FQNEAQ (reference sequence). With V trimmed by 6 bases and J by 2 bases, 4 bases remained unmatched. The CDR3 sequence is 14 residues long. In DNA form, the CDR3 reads TGTGCCAGCAGAGATACAGGGGCTGGAAACACCATATATTTT. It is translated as CASRDTGAGNTIYF.

In nucleotides, the CDR3 is TGTGCCAGTAGTCTCGACAGAAACACCGGGGAGCTGTTTTTT. The encoded protein is CASSLDRNTGELFF. The genes are TRBV19 and TRBJ2-2; D is perhaps TRBD1 (5 bases). Trimming removed 5 bases from V and 2 bases from J, with 9 bases in between. The CDR3 length is 14 residues. Germline V CDR1 and CDR2: LNHDA, SQIVND (reference sequence).

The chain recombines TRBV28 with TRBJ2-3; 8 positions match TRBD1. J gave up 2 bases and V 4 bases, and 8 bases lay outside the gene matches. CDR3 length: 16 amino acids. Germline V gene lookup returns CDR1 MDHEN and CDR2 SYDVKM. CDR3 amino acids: CASSSTGAANTDTQYF. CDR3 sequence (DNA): TGTGCCAGCAGTTCGACAGGGGCCGCAAACACAGATACGCAGTATTTT.